This T cell receptor (beta chain) was sequenced during a study of OX40 agonist ivuxolimab in advanced cancers. For the wider study: Ivuxolimab, which targeted the costimulatory receptor OX40 (CD134), was an agonistic, fully human IgG2 monoclonal antibody. Partial responses were achieved by three dose-escalation patients, of whom one had hepatocellular carcinoma and two had cutaneous melanoma. Of the roughly 51 patients in dose escalation, about 20 had hepatocellular carcinoma, about 15 had melanoma, 9 had renal cell carcinoma and 9 had head and neck cancer. In the dose-escalation cohort, 75% to 85% of patients were male, and the mean age was 60 years with a range of about 20 to 80. The paper describes the monotherapy dose-escalation part (N ≈ 52 patients) of the phase I trial of ivuxolimab. The point of sequencing TCRbeta in the periphery was to test whether ivuxolimab changed TCR sequence diversity and drove clonal T-cell expansion. Patients were allowed to have had prior anti-PD-1, anti-PD-L1 or anti-CTLA-4 therapy, and 30% to 40% of the dose-escalation patients had been treated with checkpoint inhibitors. Intravenous ivuxolimab was administered to patients every 2 weeks at six dose levels: 0.01, 0.1, 0.3, 1.5, 3 and 10 mg/kg.

Patients with autoimmune disease history or receiving systemic immunosuppression were excluded from the trial. Peripheral blood for TCR sequencing was collected from all dose cohorts at baseline, on cycle 4 day 1, and on cycle 7 day 1. The samples were drawn from a first-in-human, open-label, multicenter phase I dose-escalation trial of ivuxolimab. The trial enrolled adults with locally advanced or metastatic head and neck squamous cell, hepatocellular, melanoma or renal cell carcinoma. Before TCR sequencing, CD4+ T cells and CD8+ T cells were sorted from peripheral blood as separate populations. About this clone: The specificity of this receptor is unknown. No quality values exist for individual bases; no much larger clone is one base distant.

Overall study results and their limits: Antigen specificity was not determined for the clonally expanded peripheral T cells. On average, CD8+ T cells showed more expanded clones than CD4+ T cells after ivuxolimab. At doses from 0.1 to 3.0 mg/kg, clonal expansion was seen in both CD4+ and CD8+ blood T cells between baseline and week 6. Partial responders in the 0.1-3.0 mg/kg groups had among the lowest normalized peripheral clonal expansion, especially among CD8+ T cells. Low levels of normalized T-cell clonal expansion were also seen in some nonresponding patients.

To sequence the TCRbeta CDR3 region, genomic DNA was isolated from the sorted cells. The immunoSEQ Assay was used for sequencing of TCRbeta CDR3 regions. TCRdb's version of the immuneACCESS table is confined to in-frame rearrangements and falls short of the full clone set. An unresolved V gene accounts for under half of the shortfall where checked; the remainder is of unknown origin. The sample table shows about 20,000 clones, and 80% to 90% are seen once. Roughly a quarter of the sample is taken by the ten largest. Trimming costs V 3 bases and J 2 bases, and their ends lie 8 bases apart. Counted from cysteine to phenylalanine, this CDR3 has 14 amino acids. Just the 42-base CDR3 DNA is kept, in frame starting at base 1. The germline V gene (reference sequence) sets CDR1 to MNHEY and CDR2 to SMNVEV.

This clonotype originated in an adult with an advanced solid tumor such as melanoma, head and neck, liver or kidney cancer. The sequencing used CD4+ or CD8+ T cells sorted from blood, collected in a trial of the OX40 agonist ivuxolimab. This receptor chain uses TRBV27 and TRBJ2-1; TRBD2 could be the D gene, as 5 bases match. Read as DNA, the sequence is TGTGCCAGCAGTTTGAGCGGAGCCTACAATGAGCAGTTCTTC. Translated, this gives CASSLSGAYNEQFF.